The present TCR beta chain was sequenced within a study of cytomegalovirus exposure and HLA in healthy donors. PCR primers comprised 60 Vbeta and 13 Jbeta primers. Sequenced by immunoSEQ multiplex PCR; TCRdb stores in-frame clones only, minus some. The repertoire holds some 170,000 clones, with under 80% as singletons. Study conclusions and caveats: There were several of the most significant clusters that appeared linked to common viral pathogens in a later analysis. Among TCR beta chains, those listed as cytomegalovirus-associated numbered over 150. As a later analysis showed, a missense DCLRE1C variant was linked to trimming of TCR beta V- and J-genes. Most of the CMV-associated TCR beta chains (in a later analysis) appeared to be HLA-restricted.

Concerning this clone: Its antigen is undetermined.

V gave up 0 bases and J gave up 4 bases, with 13 bases separating them. The CDR3 has 16 amino acids. The germline V gene encodes CDR1 LGHNT and CDR2 FRNRAP. V usage is TRBV12-5 and J usage is TRBJ2-1; D may be TRBD2 (6 bases). Sequenced: PBMCs. The origin of this receptor is a human donor in good health. CDR3 DNA sequence: TGTGCTAGTGGTTTGGTACACGGGGGAAATTACAATGAGCAGTTCTTC. Its protein is CASGLVHGGNYNEQFF. The whole variable domain, filled in from reference TRBV12-5 and TRBJ2-1, reads DARVTQTPRHKVTEMGQEVTMRCQPILGHNTVFWYRQTMMQGLELLAYFRNRAPLDDSGMPKDRFSAEMPDATLATLKIQPSEPRDSAVYFCASGLVHGGNYNEQFFGPGTRLTVL.